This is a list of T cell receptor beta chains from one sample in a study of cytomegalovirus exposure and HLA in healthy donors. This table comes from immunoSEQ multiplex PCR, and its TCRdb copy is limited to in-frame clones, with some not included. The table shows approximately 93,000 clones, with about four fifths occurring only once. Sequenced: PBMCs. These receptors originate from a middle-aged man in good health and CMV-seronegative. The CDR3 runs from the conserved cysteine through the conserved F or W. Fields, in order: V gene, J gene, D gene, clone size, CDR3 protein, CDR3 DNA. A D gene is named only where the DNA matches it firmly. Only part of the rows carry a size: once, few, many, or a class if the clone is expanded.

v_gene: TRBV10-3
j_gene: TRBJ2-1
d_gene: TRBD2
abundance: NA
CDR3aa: CAISATAAGGHNEQFF
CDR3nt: TGTGCCATCAGTGCGACGGCTGCGGGAGGACACAATGAGCAGTTCTTC

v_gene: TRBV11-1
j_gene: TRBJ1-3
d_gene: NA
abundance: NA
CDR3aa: CASSSARENTIYF
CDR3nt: TGTGCCAGCAGCTCTGCGAGGGAGAACACCATATATTTT

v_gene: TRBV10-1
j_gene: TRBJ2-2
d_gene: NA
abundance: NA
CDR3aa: CASSELPGAIRTGELFF
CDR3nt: TGCGCCAGCAGTGAGTTACCAGGGGCCATTCGTACCGGGGAGCTGTTTTTT

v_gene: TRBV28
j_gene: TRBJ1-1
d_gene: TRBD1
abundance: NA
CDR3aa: CASTTSGQGNTEAFF
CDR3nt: TGTGCCAGCACTACCTCCGGACAGGGGAACACTGAAGCTTTCTTT

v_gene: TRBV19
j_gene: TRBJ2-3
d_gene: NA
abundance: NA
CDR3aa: CATATSTDTQYF
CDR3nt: TGTGCCACAGCGACTAGCACAGATACGCAGTATTTT

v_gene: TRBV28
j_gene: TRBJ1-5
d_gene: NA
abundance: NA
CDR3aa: CASRPRGGQPQHF
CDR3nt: TGTGCCAGCAGACCGCGGGGCGGTCAGCCCCAGCATTTT

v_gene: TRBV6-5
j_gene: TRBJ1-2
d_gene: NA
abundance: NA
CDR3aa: CASSSTRGNYGYTF
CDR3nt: TGTGCCAGCAGCTCCACCAGGGGTAACTATGGCTACACCTTC

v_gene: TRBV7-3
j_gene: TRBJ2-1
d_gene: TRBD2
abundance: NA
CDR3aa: CASSPPSGSAYNEQFF
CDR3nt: TGTGCCAGCAGCCCCCCTAGCGGGAGCGCCTACAATGAGCAGTTCTTC

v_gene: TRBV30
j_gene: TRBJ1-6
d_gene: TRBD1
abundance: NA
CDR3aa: CAWSPGQGDSPLHF
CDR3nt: TGTGCCTGGAGTCCGGGACAGGGGGATTCACCCCTCCACTTT

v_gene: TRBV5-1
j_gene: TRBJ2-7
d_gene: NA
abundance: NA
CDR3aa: CASSLGGGQPPSYEQYF
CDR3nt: TGCGCCAGCAGCTTGGGTGGAGGTCAGCCACCCTCCTACGAGCAGTACTTC

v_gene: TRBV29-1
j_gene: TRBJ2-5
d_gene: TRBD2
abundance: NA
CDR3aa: CSVEGTTEYQETQYF
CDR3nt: TGCAGCGTCGAAGGGACTACTGAGTACCAAGAGACCCAGTACTTC

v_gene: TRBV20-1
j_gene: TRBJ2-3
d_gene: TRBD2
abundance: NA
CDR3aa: CSASGGDTQYF
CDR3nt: TGCAGTGCTAGCGGGGGGGATACGCAGTATTTT

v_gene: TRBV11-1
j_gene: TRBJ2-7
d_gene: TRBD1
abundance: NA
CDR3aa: CASSLAVGQGYYEQYF
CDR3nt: TGTGCCAGCAGCTTAGCGGTGGGACAGGGATACTACGAGCAGTACTTC

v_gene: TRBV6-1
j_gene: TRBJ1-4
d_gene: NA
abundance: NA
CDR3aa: CASRTGSTNEKLFF
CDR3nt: TGTGCCAGCAGAACAGGGTCAACTAATGAAAAACTGTTTTTT

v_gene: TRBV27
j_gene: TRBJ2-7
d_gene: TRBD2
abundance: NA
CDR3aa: CASPLYGLALTGEQYF
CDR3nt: TGTGCCAGCCCCCTATACGGACTAGCGTTGACGGGCGAGCAGTACTTC

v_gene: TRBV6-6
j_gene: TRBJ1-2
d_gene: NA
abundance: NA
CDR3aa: CASRDPRVRGHYGYTF
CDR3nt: TGTGCCAGCAGGGATCCGAGGGTCAGGGGACACTATGGCTACACCTTC

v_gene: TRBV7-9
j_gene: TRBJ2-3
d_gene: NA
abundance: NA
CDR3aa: CASSGWTRGGVDTQYF
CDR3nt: TGTGCCAGCAGCGGATGGACGAGAGGGGGGGTGGATACGCAGTATTTT

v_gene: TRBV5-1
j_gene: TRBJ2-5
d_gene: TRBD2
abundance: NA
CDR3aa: CASSLAPSGRGTETQYF
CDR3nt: TGCGCCAGCAGCTTGGCCCCTAGCGGGAGGGGGACGGAGACCCAGTACTTC

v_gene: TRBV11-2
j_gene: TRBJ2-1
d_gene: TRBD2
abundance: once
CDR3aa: CASSLLAVEVYEQFF
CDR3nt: TGTGCCAGCAGTTTACTAGCGGTCGAGGTGTATGAGCAGTTCTTC

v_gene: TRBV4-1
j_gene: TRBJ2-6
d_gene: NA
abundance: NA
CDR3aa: CASSQDYGAAGANVLTF
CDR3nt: TGCGCCAGCAGCCAAGATTATGGGGCGGCCGGGGCCAACGTCCTGACTTTC

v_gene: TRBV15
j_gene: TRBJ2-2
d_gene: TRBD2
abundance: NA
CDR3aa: CATSRETSGSGGGELFF
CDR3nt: TGTGCCACCAGCAGAGAAACTAGCGGGAGTGGCGGCGGGGAGCTGTTTTTT

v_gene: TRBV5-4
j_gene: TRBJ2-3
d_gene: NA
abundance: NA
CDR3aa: CASSLGGGQLQGYTQYF
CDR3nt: TGTGCCAGCAGCTTGGGGGGAGGCCAGCTGCAGGGATATACGCAGTATTTT